This T cell receptor beta chain was captured in a study of monozygotic twins with inflammatory bowel disease. Overall study results and limits: Relative to healthy twins, IBD patients had fewer clonotypes in common with others, a gap that was especially apparent with disease activity. IBD patients showed reduced TCRbeta diversity (inverse Simpson) versus healthy co-twins.

Notes on this clonotype: Its antigen is undetermined.

CDR1 and CDR2 from the germline V gene are SGHVS and FQNEAQ. There are 17 residues in the CDR3. TCRdb re-called the 5' RACE reads and catalogs CDR3 proteins one per entry, DNA excluded. This listing includes about 380,000 distinct CDR3 sequences. The chain links TRBV7-8 to TRBJ2-7; no DNA is available, so the TRBD2 call from TCRdb remains unchecked. Sequenced input: blood. The source is a human donor with ulcerative colitis or Crohn's disease, or a healthy co-twin of an affected twin (not recorded which). The CDR3 region is CASSLVASGASSYEQYF.